This T cell receptor (beta chain) derives from a study of T cell repertoires in cytomegalovirus infection. Study-wide results and limits: There were HLA-C-restricted CMV-specific TCR beta clonotypes dominating the ex vivo response.

The table lists this clonotype with a few counts. Antigen unknown. One entry per CDR3 protein results from TCRdb running MiXCR on the reads. The sample has 250,000 to 300,000 distinct CDR3 sequences; under 30% are singletons. The CDR3 is 13 amino acids. Trimming took 1 base from V and 9 from J, leaving 13 bases between them. Germline values: CDR1 SGHTA, CDR2 FQGNSA. The TCR was taken from a human donor in good health (CMV status not recorded). Some clones in this sample may be carry-over from other donors' samples. The rearrangement links TRBV7-2 to TRBJ2-7, with D perhaps TRBD1 (5 bases). The sequenced material came from PBMCs. The CDR3 region is CASSLVIGARQYF. CDR3 in DNA: TGTGCCAGCAGCTTAGTCATAGGGGCGAGGCAGTACTTC. Combining the CDR3 with reference TRBV7-2 and TRBJ2-7 gives the whole variable domain GAGVSQSPSNKVTEKGKDVELRCDPISGHTALYWYRQSLGQGLEFLIYFQGNSAPDKSGLPSDRFSAERTGGSVSTLTIQRTQQEDSAVYLCASSLVIGARQYFGPGTRLTVT.